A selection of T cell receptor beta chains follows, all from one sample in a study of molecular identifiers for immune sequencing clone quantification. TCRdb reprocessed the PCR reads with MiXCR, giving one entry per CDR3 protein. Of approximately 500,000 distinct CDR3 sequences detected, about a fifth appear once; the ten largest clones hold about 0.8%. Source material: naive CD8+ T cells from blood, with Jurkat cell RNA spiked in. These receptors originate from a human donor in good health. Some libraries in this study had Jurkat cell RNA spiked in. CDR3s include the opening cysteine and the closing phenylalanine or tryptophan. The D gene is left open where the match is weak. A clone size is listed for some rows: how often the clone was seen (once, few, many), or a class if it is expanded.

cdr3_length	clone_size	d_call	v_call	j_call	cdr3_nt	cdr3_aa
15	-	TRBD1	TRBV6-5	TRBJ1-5	TGTGCCAGCAGACAGGGGGCATTTAGCAATCAGCCCCAGCATTTT	CASRQGAFSNQPQHF
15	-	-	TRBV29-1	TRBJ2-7	TGCAGCGTTGAGTCCGGGACTGCAAGCTCCTACGAGCAGTACTTC	CSVESGTASSYEQYF
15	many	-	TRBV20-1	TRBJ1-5	TGCAGTGTCACCACCCGGGGTTATAGCAATCAGCCCCAGCATTTT	CSVTTRGYSNQPQHF
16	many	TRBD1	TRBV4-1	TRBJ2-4	TGCGCCAGCAGCGAGAACAGGGGTCTAGCCAAAAACATTCAGTACTTC	CASSENRGLAKNIQYF
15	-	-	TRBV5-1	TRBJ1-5	TGCGCCAGCAGGGGCGGGCAGATCGACAATCAGCCCCAGCATTTT	CASRGGQIDNQPQHF
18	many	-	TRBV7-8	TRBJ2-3	TGTGCCAGCAGTTTTCCCACCCGGGATAAGGGTGGCACAGATACGCAGTATTTT	CASSFPTRDKGGTDTQYF
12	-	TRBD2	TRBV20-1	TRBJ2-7	TGCAGTGCTAGAGTGAGCGGGGACGAGCAGTACTTC	CSARVSGDEQYF
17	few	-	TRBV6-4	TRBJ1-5	TGTGCCAGCAGTGACTCGAAGTACGCTTATAGCAATCAGCCCCAGCATTTT	CASSDSKYAYSNQPQHF
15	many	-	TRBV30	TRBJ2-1	TGTGCCTGGAGTGGTCCGGGGAGCTCCTACAATGAGCAGTTCTTC	CAWSGPGSSYNEQFF
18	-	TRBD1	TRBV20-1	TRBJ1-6	TGCAGTGCTAGAGAGGTCAAATTGGTCCGGACAGGGCTTTCACCCCCCCACTTT	CSAREVKLVRTGLSPPHF
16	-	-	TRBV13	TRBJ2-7	TGTGCCAGCAGCAATACAGGGTTAGCGGCCCACTACGAGCAGTACTTC	CASSNTGLAAHYEQYF
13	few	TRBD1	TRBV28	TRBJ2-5	TGTGCCAGCAGTGACAGGGTCTACGAGACCCAGTACTTC	CASSDRVYETQYF
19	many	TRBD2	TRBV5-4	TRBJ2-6	TGTGCCAGCAGGAGCTGGGGGACTAGCGGGATCTCTGGGGCCAACGTCCTGACTTTC	CASRSWGTSGISGANVLTF
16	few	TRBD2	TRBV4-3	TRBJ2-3	TGCGCCAGCAGCCAAGATTTGGCGGGAGTGGTAGATACGCAGTATTTT	CASSQDLAGVVDTQYF